These T cell receptor beta chains were read from a single sample in a study of regulatory T cells in long-lasting Graves disease. MiXCR, applied by TCRdb to the multiplex PCR reads, yields one record per CDR3 protein. The data hold approximately 690,000 distinct CDR3 sequences, with 25% to 30% observed a single time. The sample consisted of peripheral blood mononuclear cells (PBMCs), taken when the disease was refractory, from a patient treated with antithyroid drugs. The receptors derive from a female donor with Graves disease. Both conserved end residues are part of each CDR3. Each record gives: CDR3 protein, CDR3 DNA, D gene, J gene, V gene, clone size. The D gene is left open where the match is weak. Size values are once, few and many counts, or a class for expanded clones, and some rows have none.

CDR3aa: CASSLDGEPTGELFF
CDR3nt: TGTGCCAGCAGCTTAGATGGGGAACCCACCGGGGAGCTGTTTTTT
d_gene: .
j_gene: TRBJ2-2
v_gene: TRBV11-2
abundance: many

CDR3aa: CASTGPQGGAFF
CDR3nt: TGTGCCAGCACGGGTCCCCAGGGGGGAGCTTTCTTT
d_gene: TRBD1
j_gene: TRBJ1-1
v_gene: TRBV6-1
abundance: .

CDR3aa: CASSLGRTVQETQYF
CDR3nt: TGTGCCAGCAGCTTAGGCCGGACGGTACAAGAGACCCAGTACTTC
d_gene: .
j_gene: TRBJ2-5
v_gene: TRBV11-3
abundance: many

CDR3aa: CASSSEGGAEAFF
CDR3nt: TGTGCCAGCAGCTCAGAGGGGGGCGCTGAAGCTTTCTTT
d_gene: .
j_gene: TRBJ1-1
v_gene: TRBV7-3
abundance: few

CDR3aa: CSVDRDSPEAFF
CDR3nt: TGCAGCGTGGACCGGGACAGCCCCGAAGCTTTCTTT
d_gene: TRBD1
j_gene: TRBJ1-1
v_gene: TRBV29-1
abundance: few

CDR3aa: CSAALLASHEQYF
CDR3nt: TGCAGCGCCGCTCTCCTAGCGTCCCACGAGCAGTACTTC
d_gene: .
j_gene: TRBJ2-7
v_gene: TRBV20-1
abundance: .

CDR3aa: CASSFQTGFSAFF
CDR3nt: TGTGCCAGCAGTTTCCAGACGGGGTTTTCAGCTTTCTTT
d_gene: .
j_gene: TRBJ1-1
v_gene: TRBV12-3/TRBV12-4
abundance: .

CDR3aa: CATSDFRTAMNTEAFF
CDR3nt: TGTGCCACCAGTGACTTTAGGACAGCAATGAACACTGAAGCTTTCTTT
d_gene: .
j_gene: TRBJ1-1
v_gene: TRBV24-1
abundance: .

CDR3aa: CSVEDPRGRVEAFF
CDR3nt: TGCAGCGTTGAAGATCCGAGGGGGCGGGTTGAAGCTTTCTTT
d_gene: TRBD1
j_gene: TRBJ1-1
v_gene: TRBV29-1
abundance: few

CDR3aa: CSVTGLAGGPKETQYF
CDR3nt: TGCAGCGTAACCGGACTAGCGGGAGGGCCAAAGGAGACCCAGTACTTC
d_gene: TRBD2
j_gene: TRBJ2-5
v_gene: TRBV29-1
abundance: .

CDR3aa: CASRTAMNTGELFF
CDR3nt: TGTGCCAGCAGGACAGCCATGAACACCGGGGAGCTGTTTTTT
d_gene: .
j_gene: TRBJ2-2
v_gene: TRBV2
abundance: many

CDR3aa: CASAGGVYGYTF
CDR3nt: TGTGCCAGCGCCGGGGGAGTCTATGGCTACACCTTC
d_gene: .
j_gene: TRBJ1-2
v_gene: TRBV12-3/TRBV12-4
abundance: many

CDR3aa: CASSYPGPRQYF
CDR3nt: TGTGCCAGCAGTTATCCGGGACCCCGGCAGTACTTC
d_gene: .
j_gene: TRBJ2-7
v_gene: TRBV28
abundance: .

CDR3aa: CASSVGQGVVETQYF
CDR3nt: TGTGCCAGCAGCGTAGGACAGGGGGTGGTGGAGACCCAGTACTTC
d_gene: TRBD1
j_gene: TRBJ2-5
v_gene: TRBV9
abundance: .

CDR3aa: CASSYSGRRRFNTEAFF
CDR3nt: TGTGCCAGCAGTTATTCCGGCAGGCGGAGGTTTAACACTGAAGCTTTCTTT
d_gene: .
j_gene: TRBJ1-1
v_gene: TRBV6-5
abundance: many

CDR3aa: CASSYSVEGGLEAFF
CDR3nt: TGTGCCAGCAGTTACTCCGTAGAGGGGGGGCTTGAAGCTTTCTTT
d_gene: .
j_gene: TRBJ1-1
v_gene: TRBV6-5
abundance: .

CDR3aa: CSAQQGLGNQPQHF
CDR3nt: TGCAGTGCTCAACAGGGGTTAGGGAATCAGCCCCAGCATTTT
d_gene: TRBD1
j_gene: TRBJ1-5
v_gene: TRBV20-1
abundance: .

CDR3aa: CASSQGTGSLEKLFF
CDR3nt: TGTGCCAGCAGCCAAGGGACAGGGAGTTTAGAAAAACTGTTTTTT
d_gene: TRBD1
j_gene: TRBJ1-4
v_gene: TRBV3-1
abundance: .

CDR3aa: CASRREGPEAFF
CDR3nt: TGTGCCAGCAGGCGGGAGGGGCCTGAAGCTTTCTTT
d_gene: .
j_gene: TRBJ1-1
v_gene: TRBV2
abundance: many

CDR3aa: CASSETPATNEKLFF
CDR3nt: TGTGCCAGCAGTGAGACTCCGGCAACTAATGAAAAACTGTTTTTT
d_gene: .
j_gene: TRBJ1-4
v_gene: TRBV2
abundance: .

CDR3aa: CASSLAGGFTGELFF
CDR3nt: TGTGCCAGCAGTTTAGCAGGGGGATTCACCGGGGAGCTGTTTTTT
d_gene: .
j_gene: TRBJ2-2
v_gene: TRBV12-3/TRBV12-4
abundance: few

CDR3aa: CASSFSRTEAFF
CDR3nt: TGTGCCAGCAGTTTCAGCCGCACTGAAGCTTTCTTT
d_gene: .
j_gene: TRBJ1-1
v_gene: TRBV12-3/TRBV12-4
abundance: many

CDR3aa: CASSSGRVGEQYF
CDR3nt: TGTGCCAGCAGTTCCGGCAGGGTGGGAGAGCAGTACTTC
d_gene: .
j_gene: TRBJ2-7
v_gene: TRBV28
abundance: many

CDR3aa: CASSEAPQGGYTF
CDR3nt: TGTGCCAGCAGTGAAGCCCCCCAGGGTGGCTACACCTTC
d_gene: .
j_gene: TRBJ1-2
v_gene: TRBV2
abundance: few

CDR3aa: CASRKNPGQDLNYGYTF
CDR3nt: TGTGCCAGCAGGAAGAATCCGGGACAGGACTTAAACTATGGCTACACCTTC
d_gene: TRBD1
j_gene: TRBJ1-2
v_gene: TRBV28
abundance: few

CDR3aa: CASSPTGATNQPQHF
CDR3nt: TGTGCCAGCAGCCCCACAGGGGCCACCAATCAGCCCCAGCATTTT
d_gene: TRBD1
j_gene: TRBJ1-5
v_gene: TRBV11-2
abundance: .

CDR3aa: CASSISGGDPHSPLHF
CDR3nt: TGTGCCAGCAGCATCTCGGGGGGCGATCCTCATTCACCCCTCCACTTT
d_gene: .
j_gene: TRBJ1-6
v_gene: TRBV13
abundance: .

CDR3aa: CASSSPRGSTDTQYF
CDR3nt: TGTGCCAGCAGTTCCCCCCGGGGGAGCACAGATACGCAGTATTTT
d_gene: .
j_gene: TRBJ2-3
v_gene: TRBV12-3/TRBV12-4
abundance: .

CDR3aa: CASSRVPTVYGYTF
CDR3nt: TGTGCCAGCAGCCGCGTCCCGACCGTCTATGGCTACACCTTC
d_gene: .
j_gene: TRBJ1-2
v_gene: TRBV7-9
abundance: .

CDR3aa: CASGPAGRVDYGYTF
CDR3nt: TGTGCCAGCGGTCCAGCGGGGAGGGTGGACTATGGCTACACCTTC
d_gene: .
j_gene: TRBJ1-2
v_gene: TRBV2
abundance: .

CDR3aa: CASSLTKGTEAFF
CDR3nt: TGTGCCAGCAGCTTAACTAAGGGCACTGAAGCTTTCTTT
d_gene: .
j_gene: TRBJ1-1
v_gene: TRBV7-9
abundance: many

CDR3aa: CSARAGLAIYEQYF
CDR3nt: TGCAGTGCTAGAGCGGGCCTAGCGATCTACGAGCAGTACTTC
d_gene: .
j_gene: TRBJ2-7
v_gene: TRBV20-1
abundance: few

CDR3aa: CASSIGERGHFMGNQPQHF
CDR3nt: TGTGCCAGTAGTATAGGGGAGAGGGGACACTTCATGGGGAATCAGCCCCAGCATTTT
d_gene: .
j_gene: TRBJ1-5
v_gene: TRBV19
abundance: .

CDR3aa: CATSSVGPTWGKLFF
CDR3nt: TGTGCCACCAGCAGCGTGGGACCGACATGGGGAAAACTGTTTTTT
d_gene: .
j_gene: TRBJ1-4
v_gene: TRBV15
abundance: few

CDR3aa: CASSSEGYEQYF
CDR3nt: TGCGCCAGCAGCTCTGAGGGGTACGAGCAGTACTTC
d_gene: .
j_gene: TRBJ2-7
v_gene: TRBV5-1
abundance: .

CDR3aa: CASSLVQGSTEAFF
CDR3nt: TGTGCCAGCAGCTTAGTACAGGGATCCACTGAAGCTTTCTTT
d_gene: .
j_gene: TRBJ1-1
v_gene: TRBV7-9
abundance: many

CDR3aa: CASSLGGVAVEQYF
CDR3nt: TGTGCCAGCAGCTTGGGCGGGGTAGCCGTCGAGCAGTACTTC
d_gene: .
j_gene: TRBJ2-7
v_gene: TRBV7-6
abundance: few

CDR3aa: CATTFGTDPPYEQYF
CDR3nt: TGTGCCACCACTTTCGGGACTGACCCCCCCTACGAGCAGTACTTC
d_gene: .
j_gene: TRBJ2-7
v_gene: TRBV19
abundance: .

CDR3aa: CASSYSSPGQYEQYF
CDR3nt: TGTGCCAGCAGTTACTCGTCGCCAGGTCAATACGAGCAGTACTTC
d_gene: .
j_gene: TRBJ2-7
v_gene: TRBV6-6
abundance: .

CDR3aa: CSATLGRGRNNQPQHF
CDR3nt: TGCAGTGCAACCCTTGGCAGGGGACGGAACAATCAGCCCCAGCATTTT
d_gene: .
j_gene: TRBJ1-5
v_gene: TRBV20-1
abundance: .

CDR3aa: CSASVLAVLAKNIQYF
CDR3nt: TGCAGTGCTAGTGTCCTAGCGGTACTAGCCAAAAACATTCAGTACTTC
d_gene: TRBD2
j_gene: TRBJ2-4
v_gene: TRBV20-1
abundance: .

CDR3aa: CASSLGFQNTEAFF
CDR3nt: TGCGCCAGCAGCTTAGGGTTCCAGAACACTGAAGCTTTCTTT
d_gene: .
j_gene: TRBJ1-1
v_gene: TRBV5-1
abundance: .

CDR3aa: CSVTGSGTEAFF
CDR3nt: TGCAGCGTCACAGGGTCGGGCACTGAAGCTTTCTTT
d_gene: .
j_gene: TRBJ1-1
v_gene: TRBV29-1
abundance: few

CDR3aa: CATSDSTGVHQPQHF
CDR3nt: TGTGCCACCAGTGATTCAACAGGGGTGCACCAGCCCCAGCATTTT
d_gene: TRBD1
j_gene: TRBJ1-5
v_gene: TRBV24-1
abundance: few

CDR3aa: CASSPQTENTEAFF
CDR3nt: TGTGCCAGCAGTCCCCAGACAGAAAACACTGAAGCTTTCTTT
d_gene: .
j_gene: TRBJ1-1
v_gene: TRBV6-1
abundance: .

CDR3aa: CASSDITRPGDEQFF
CDR3nt: TGTGCCAGCAGTGATATAACCCGGCCCGGGGATGAGCAGTTCTTC
d_gene: .
j_gene: TRBJ2-1
v_gene: TRBV2
abundance: .

CDR3aa: CASSPRTPSYNEQFF
CDR3nt: TGTGCCAGCAGCCCCCGGACCCCCTCCTACAATGAGCAGTTCTTC
d_gene: .
j_gene: TRBJ2-1
v_gene: TRBV19
abundance: few

CDR3aa: CATSRDSGLNTF
CDR3nt: TGTGCCACCAGCAGGGACAGTGGTTTAAACACCTTC
d_gene: .
j_gene: TRBJ1-2
v_gene: TRBV15
abundance: few

CDR3aa: CTSSLGRGPSYEQYF
CDR3nt: TGTACCAGCAGTCTTGGAAGAGGCCCCTCCTACGAGCAGTACTTC
d_gene: .
j_gene: TRBJ2-7
v_gene: TRBV28
abundance: .

CDR3aa: CASSISGTGYYGYTF
CDR3nt: TGTGCCAGTAGTATATCCGGGACAGGCTACTATGGCTACACCTTC
d_gene: TRBD1
j_gene: TRBJ1-2
v_gene: TRBV19
abundance: .

CDR3aa: CATSRDFGVNTEAFF
CDR3nt: TGTGCCACCAGCAGAGATTTCGGCGTGAACACTGAAGCTTTCTTT
d_gene: .
j_gene: TRBJ1-1
v_gene: TRBV15
abundance: few

CDR3aa: CASSPRGVNEKLFF
CDR3nt: TGTGCCAGCAGCCCGAGAGGGGTAAATGAAAAACTGTTTTTT
d_gene: .
j_gene: TRBJ1-4
v_gene: TRBV3-1
abundance: few

CDR3aa: CASSLVVDTGELFF
CDR3nt: TGTGCCAGCAGCTTGGTAGTTGACACCGGGGAGCTGTTTTTT
d_gene: .
j_gene: TRBJ2-2
v_gene: TRBV7-9
abundance: .

CDR3aa: CASRPQGTAEAFF
CDR3nt: TGTGCCAGCAGACCCCAGGGTACTGCTGAAGCTTTCTTT
d_gene: .
j_gene: TRBJ1-1
v_gene: TRBV28
abundance: few

CDR3aa: CASSLDRVAETQYF
CDR3nt: TGTGCCAGCAGCTTAGATAGGGTTGCTGAGACCCAGTACTTC
d_gene: .
j_gene: TRBJ2-5
v_gene: TRBV7-6
abundance: .

CDR3aa: CASSQIAGNYEQYF
CDR3nt: TGTGCCAGCAGTCAAATAGCGGGAAACTACGAGCAGTACTTC
d_gene: TRBD2
j_gene: TRBJ2-7
v_gene: TRBV27
abundance: few

CDR3aa: CASSEEGGTYGYTF
CDR3nt: TGTGCCAGCAGTGAGGAGGGGGGCACCTATGGCTACACCTTC
d_gene: .
j_gene: TRBJ1-2
v_gene: TRBV25-1
abundance: few

CDR3aa: CAWSPRETQYF
CDR3nt: TGTGCCTGGAGTCCGCGGGAGACCCAGTACTTC
d_gene: .
j_gene: TRBJ2-5
v_gene: TRBV30
abundance: .